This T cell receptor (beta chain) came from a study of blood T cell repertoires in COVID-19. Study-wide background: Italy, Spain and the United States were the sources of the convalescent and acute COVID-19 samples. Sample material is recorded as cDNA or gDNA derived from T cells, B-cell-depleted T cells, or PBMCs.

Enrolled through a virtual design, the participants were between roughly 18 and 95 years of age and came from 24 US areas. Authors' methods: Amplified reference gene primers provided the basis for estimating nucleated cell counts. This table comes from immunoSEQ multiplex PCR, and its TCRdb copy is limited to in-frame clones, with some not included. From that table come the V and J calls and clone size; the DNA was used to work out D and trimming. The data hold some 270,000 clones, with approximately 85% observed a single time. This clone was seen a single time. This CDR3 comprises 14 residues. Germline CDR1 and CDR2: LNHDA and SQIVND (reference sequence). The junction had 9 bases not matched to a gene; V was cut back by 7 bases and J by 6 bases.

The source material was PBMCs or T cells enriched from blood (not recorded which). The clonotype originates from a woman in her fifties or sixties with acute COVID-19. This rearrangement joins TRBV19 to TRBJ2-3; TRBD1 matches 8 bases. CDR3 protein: CASTRPGQEDTQYF. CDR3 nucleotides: TGTGCCAGTACCCGACCGGGACAGGAGGATACGCAGTATTTT.